These 9 T cell receptor beta chains were all obtained from the same sample, sequenced in a study of a mutant IDH1 vaccine in newly diagnosed glioma. Profiling relied on immunoSEQ multiplex PCR, and the TCRdb table lists in-frame clones only, not all of them. This repertoire shows tens of thousands of clones, 60% to 75% found once; its top ten account for 4.5% to 5%. These receptors' targets are unknown. As for time point: week 35, safety follow-up. Doses comprised 300 ug of mutant IDH1 20-mer peptide each, plus topical imiquimod. Source: PBMCs, taken from a glioma patient whose treatment included an IDH1 peptide vaccine. The receptors were gathered from a man in his fifties or sixties with glioma.

This clone was recorded a few times. In nucleotides, the CDR3 is TGTGCCAGCAGTTTGGTAGGGAGGGAGCGTCAGCCCCAGCATTTT. This codes for CASSLVGRERQPQHF. This chain links TRBV28 with TRBJ1-5, with D hard to call. Germline V gene lookup returns CDR1 MDHEN and CDR2 SYDVKM. The CDR3 loop spans 15 amino acids. V lost 3 bases and J 6 bases, leaving 15 bases between the germline ends. Filled out from reference TRBV28 and TRBJ1-5, the complete variable domain reads DVKVTQSSRYLVKRTGEKVFLECVQDMDHENMFWYRQDPGLGLRLIYFSYDVKMKEKGDIPEGYSVSREKKERFSLILESASTNQTSMYLCASSLVGRERQPQHFGDGTRLSIL.

The chain joins TRBV10-3 to TRBJ1-1; D is undetermined. This CDR3 region has 13 residues. Deletions cut 3 bases from V and 6 bases from J, with 11 bases between. Germline V gene sequence: CDR1 ENHRY, CDR2 SYGVKD. The CDR3 DNA reads as TGTGCCATCAGTGACCGGGGAAGATCTGAAGCTTTCTTT. It codes for CAISDRGRSEAFF.

This chain links TRBV25-1 with TRBJ1-5, with no clear D. Germline lookup yields CDR1 MGHDK and CDR2 SYGVNS. The CDR3 length is 13 residues. Trimming stripped 4 bases from V and 6 bases from J, with 10 bases between. The CDR3 loop is CASSASEFQPQHF. CDR3 coding DNA: TGTGCCAGCAGTGCGAGTGAGTTTCAGCCCCAGCATTTT.

This chain uses TRBV4-1 with TRBJ1-1; D may be TRBD1 (6 bases). The CDR3 spans 14 residues. The germline V gene has CDR1 MGHRA and CDR2 YSYEKL. V lost 5 bases and J 6 bases, leaving 16 bases between the germline ends. The DNA for the CDR3 is TGCGCCAGCAGCACAGGGCCAAGGGTCTCTGAAGCTTTCTTT. It specifies CASSTGPRVSEAFF.

The rearrangement joins TRBV4-3 to TRBJ2-5; D could derive from TRBD1 or TRBD2 (5 bases each). The V gene lost 4 bases and the J gene lost 5 bases, with 17 bases spanning the gap. The CDR3 totals 15 residues. Germline V lookup: CDR1 LGHNA, CDR2 YSLEER. CDR3 protein: CASSLSGAGGETQYF. CDR3 coding DNA: TGCGCCAGCAGCCTCTCCGGGGCTGGCGGGGAGACCCAGTACTTC.

In DNA, the CDR3 is TGTGCCAGCAGCTCGGGACCCAACTACGAGCAGTACTTC. It specifies CASSSGPNYEQYF. This sequence joins TRBV7-3 and TRBJ2-7, with D perhaps TRBD1 or TRBD2 (5 bases each). The V gene lost 4 bases and the J gene lost 3 bases, with 10 bases spanning the gap. This CDR3 spans 13 amino acids. Germline V CDR1 and CDR2: SGHTA, FQGTGA.

The rearrangement joins TRBV19 to TRBJ1-1; D call uncertain. From germline, CDR1 is LNHDA and CDR2 SQIVND (reference sequence). Trimming pared 5 bases from V and 0 bases from J, leaving 16 bases between. CDR3 length: 16 residues. CDR3 coding DNA: TGTGCCAGTAGTCCTGCTACTAAGGTCATGAACACTGAAGCTTTCTTT. As protein: CASSPATKVMNTEAFF.

The rearrangement joins TRBV29-1 to TRBJ2-7; no clear D. This CDR3 has 13 residues. V dropped 3 bases and J dropped 1 base, with 10 bases sitting between them. CDR1 and CDR2 from the germline V gene are SQVTM and ANQGSEA. CDR3 sequence reads: CSVEGGQSYEQYF. The CDR3 DNA reads TGCAGCGTTGAGGGTGGCCAATCCTACGAGCAGTACTTC.

This chain connects TRBV9 to TRBJ1-1; 7 nucleotides match TRBD1. The germline V gene encodes CDR1 SGDLS and CDR2 YYNGEE. The CDR3 has 16 amino acids. V lost 0 bases to trimming and J lost 5 bases; unmatched junction nucleotides: 10. The CDR3: CASSVDPYTGETEAFF. DNA for the CDR3: TGTGCCAGCAGCGTAGACCCCTACACAGGGGAGACTGAAGCTTTCTTT.